This TCR beta chain was sequenced in a study of CD8+ T cells in alopecia areata. Study as a whole: The drug, oral tofacitinib, was given to treated patients at 5 to 10 mg twice daily. Study outcomes and limitations: With just one nonresponder, it is still uncertain whether baseline CD8+ expansion relates to response.

With regard to this clone: As yet, its antigen is unknown.

V lost 3 bases and J 4 bases, leaving 19 bases between the germline ends. Germline V CDR1 and CDR2: SGHDN, FVKESK. This CDR3 is 17 amino acids long. RNA was isolated and reverse transcribed to cDNA, the sequencing template. Produced via immunoSEQ multiplex PCR; TCRdb's table is partial and in-frame only. The profile shows about 200,000 clones, roughly 60% of them singletons. Treatment noted: oral pan-JAK inhibitor, 5-10 mg twice daily. The investigators collected lesional scalp punch biopsies and peripheral blood from alopecia areata patients. Sorting of CD4+ and CD8+ T cells was performed on PBMCs. This specimen consisted of CD4+ T cells sorted from blood, obtained at week 24, from a patient treated with tofacitinib. The receptor was isolated from a human donor with alopecia areata. The chain uses TRBV14 and TRBJ1-3, with D possibly being TRBD1 (5 bases). The DNA of the CDR3 is TGTGCCAGCAGCCAGGGCCGATGGGGACGAACAGGAAACACCATATATTTT. This sequence encodes CASSQGRWGRTGNTIYF.